The 26 T cell receptor beta chains below were found in one sample sequenced in a study of T cell responses to AZD1222 COVID-19 vaccine. Clones were sequenced by immunoSEQ multiplex PCR, and TCRdb holds only the in-frame ones, with some missing. Of 150,000 to 200,000 clones in the sample, about 92% were seen once. The material sequenced was peripheral blood, taken 28 days after the second AZD1222 dose. The source of these receptors is an adult who received the AZD1222 COVID-19 vaccine.

The rearrangement links TRBV6-1 to TRBJ1-2; the D is unclear. Germline values: CDR1 MNHNS, CDR2 SASEGT. Trimming removed 1 base from V and 7 bases from J, with 13 bases in between. This CDR3 contains 14 residues. The CDR3 DNA follows: TGTGCCAGCAGTGAAGTCACTTCGCTGGGTGGCTACACCTTC. Translated, it gives CASSEVTSLGGYTF.

J is TRBJ1-2 and V is TRBV7-9; D possibly corresponds to TRBD1 (6 bases). Per germline, CDR1 SEHNR and CDR2 FQNEAQ (reference sequence). V was trimmed by 1 base and J by 5 bases, leaving 14 bases between them. This CDR3 spans 15 amino acids. The CDR3 DNA follows: TGTGCCAGCAGCTTAGGCAGGACAGCGTCATATGGCTACACCTTC. It is translated as CASSLGRTASYGYTF.

This clone was observed a few times. The genes are TRBV7-2 and TRBJ2-1, with D unclear. V lost 5 bases and J 14 bases, leaving 31 bases between the germline ends. CDR1 is SGHTA and CDR2 is FQGNSA in the germline V gene. This CDR3 region has 17 residues. CDR3 sequence: CASSQPSTSDLPMVKFF. The CDR3 nucleotides are TGTGCCAGCAGCCAACCCTCAACAAGTGACTTGCCAATGGTGAAGTTCTTC.

The gene calls are TRBV18 and TRBJ2-3; D possibly corresponds to TRBD1 (5 bases). V was clipped by 6 bases and J by 0 bases, with 13 bases between them. Germline V CDR1 and CDR2: KGHSH, LQKENI. This CDR3 is 15 amino acids long. CDR3 DNA: TGTGCCAGCTCGCAGACAGAGGCTAGCACAGATACGCAGTATTTT. Its translation is CASSQTEASTDTQYF. The full variable domain, with the rest looked up from reference TRBV18 and TRBJ2-3, is NAGVMQNPRHLVRRRGQEARLRCSPMKGHSHVYWYRQLPEEGLKFMVYLQKENIIDESGMPKERFSAEFPKEGPSILRIQQVVRGDSAAYFCASSQTEASTDTQYFGPGTRLTVL.

The CDR3 bases are TGTGCCAGCAGCTCCAGCGGGGCGGGGGGTTACGAGCAGTACTTC. Its protein product is CASSSSGAGGYEQYF. The genes are TRBV7-2 and TRBJ2-7; 8 bases agree with TRBD2. V lost 4 bases to trimming and J lost 4 bases; unmatched junction nucleotides: 9. The CDR3 loop spans 15 amino acids. Germline CDR1 reads SGHTA; CDR2 reads FQGNSA.

The chain couples TRBV6-2 or TRBV6-3 to TRBJ1-2; TRBD1 might be the D (5 bases). CDR1 and CDR2 from the germline V gene are MNHEY and SVGEGT. This CDR3 region has 15 residues. V was clipped by 6 bases and J by 5 bases, with 19 bases between them. CDR3 in amino acids: CASSFDDSGLYGYTF. CDR3 DNA sequence: TGTGCCAGCAGCTTTGACGATTCGGGACTTTATGGCTACACCTTC.

The V call is TRBV14, the J call TRBJ2-7; D gene unclear. CDR1 SGHDN and CDR2 FVKESK come from the germline V gene. The CDR3 has 14 amino acids. The V gene lost 1 base and the J gene lost 1 base, with 8 bases spanning the gap. CDR3 nucleotide sequence: TGTGCCAGCAGCCAAGTTGACGGATCCTACGAGCAGTACTTC. It is translated as CASSQVDGSYEQYF.

The chain links TRBV29-1 to TRBJ1-2; TRBD1 is a possible D gene (5 bases). Germline-derived CDR1 and CDR2 are SQVTM and ANQGSEA. The V end lost 4 bases, the J end lost 3 bases, and 18 bases lay between the germline ends. The CDR3 sequence is 15 residues long. CDR3 in DNA: TGCAGCGTTGGGAAAGTTGAGACAGACTACTATGGCTACACCTTC. Its protein product is CSVGKVETDYYGYTF.

This chain joins TRBV11-2 and TRBJ2-2, with TRBD2 matching 8 bases. CDR1 is SGHAT and CDR2 is FQNNGV in the germline V gene. The length of the CDR3 is 15 residues. J was trimmed by 7 bases and V by 5 bases; bases with no gene match: 9. The CDR3 is CASSPPGGQGGELFF. Written as DNA, the CDR3 is TGTGCCAGCAGCCCTCCGGGGGGGCAAGGCGGGGAGCTGTTTTTT.

This clone was counted a single time. The V gene is TRBV7-3, the J gene TRBJ2-2; TRBD1 agrees at 7 bases. Per germline, CDR1 SGHTA and CDR2 FQGTGA. The trim removed 5 bases at V and 8 bases at J, leaving 5 bases unmatched. The CDR3 is made up of 13 amino acids. The CDR3 DNA reads as TGTGCCAGCAGCGCCCTGACAGGGGGGGAGCTGTTTTTT. Protein product: CASSALTGGELFF.

This chain connects TRBV15 to TRBJ2-7; D remains ambiguous. V was pared by 5 bases and J by 0 bases, with 11 bases between. The CDR3 has 14 residues. Germline V gene data show CDR1 as LNHNV and CDR2 as YYDKDF (reference sequence). The CDR3 region has the DNA TGTGCCACCAGCCTCGAGAGGAGCTCCTACGAGCAGTACTTC. It encodes CATSLERSSYEQYF. Full variable domain (missing parts from reference TRBV15 and TRBJ2-7): DAMVIQNPRYQVTQFGKPVTLSCSQTLNHNVMYWYQQKSSQAPKLLFHYYDKDFNNEADTPDNFQSRRPNTSFCFLDIRSPGLGDTAMYLCATSLERSSYEQYFGPGTRLTVT.

The CDR3 spells CASSPGLAGGRSTDTQYF. For the CDR3, the DNA is TGTGCCAGCAGTCCCGGACTAGCGGGAGGGCGAAGCACAGATACGCAGTATTTT. The gene calls are TRBV28 and TRBJ2-3, with 15 bases lining up with TRBD2. Germline-derived CDR1 and CDR2 are MDHEN and SYDVKM. This CDR3 is 18 amino acids long. V was pared by 5 bases and J by 0 bases, with 6 bases of the junction left unmatched.

The rearrangement joins TRBV5-6 to TRBJ1-2, with D tentatively TRBD1 (5 bases). The CDR3 sequence is 12 residues long. With 3 bases removed from V and 7 bases from J, the gap between germline ends came to 10 bases. Germline V CDR1 and CDR2: SGHDT, YYEEEE. The CDR3 loop is CASSSEGSGYTF. Here the CDR3 DNA reads TGTGCCAGCAGCTCTGAGGGGTCTGGCTACACCTTC.

The V gene is TRBV6-2 or TRBV6-3, the J gene TRBJ2-7; 9 bases are shared with TRBD2. Germline V gene data show CDR1 as MNHEY and CDR2 as SVGEGT. This CDR3 contains 17 residues. Germline trimming cut 4 bases from V and 4 bases from J; bases unmatched to any gene: 14. The CDR3 bases are TGTGCCAGCAGTTGGACCGTTATAGCGGGAGACTGGTACGAGCAGTACTTC. This gives the protein CASSWTVIAGDWYEQYF.

The J gene is TRBJ2-1, the V gene TRBV3-1 (or the pseudogene TRBV3-2), with no clear D. Germline lookup yields CDR1 LGHDT and CDR2 YNNKEL (reference sequence). CDR3 size: 14 residues. Trimming took off 4 bases at V and 3 bases at J, with 10 bases between the two ends. The CDR3 DNA reads TGTGCCAGCAGCCCTCTGTCCGTCTACAATGAGCAGTTCTTC. Translating it yields CASSPLSVYNEQFF.

The rearrangement links TRBV6-5 to TRBJ1-1; 10 bases map to TRBD1. Trimming took 1 base from V and 1 from J; bases not matched to a gene: 3. CDR3 length: 16 residues. Per germline, CDR1 MNHEY and CDR2 SVGAGI. Here the CDR3 DNA reads TGTGCCAGCAGTTACTTAGGACAGGGGGGGAACACTGAAGCTTTCTTT. It codes for CASSYLGQGGNTEAFF.

V usage is TRBV4-3 and J usage is TRBJ1-2, with unresolved D. The CDR3 has 14 residues. Trimming stripped 3 bases from V and 3 bases from J, with 11 bases between. CDR1 and CDR2 from the germline V gene are LGHNA and YSLEER. CDR3 sequence: CASSQLRADYGYTF. Written as DNA, the CDR3 is TGCGCCAGCAGCCAGCTACGGGCAGACTATGGCTACACCTTC.

The chain recombines TRBV4-1 with TRBJ1-2; D is uncertain. The CDR3 extends over 15 amino acids. V lost 1 base and J lost 0, with 9 bases in between. CDR1 is MGHRA and CDR2 is YSYEKL in the germline V gene. CDR3 loop: CASSQVGGTNYGYTF. CDR3 sequence (DNA): TGCGCCAGCAGCCAAGTGGGAGGAACTAACTATGGCTACACCTTC.

This rearrangement joins TRBV6-5 to TRBJ1-5, with 7 nucleotides matching TRBD1. This CDR3 comprises 14 residues. V shed 7 bases and J 6 bases; nucleotides not matched to a gene: 9. The V gene's germline CDR1 is MNHEY and CDR2 SVGAGI. The CDR3 sequence is CASIRAGGGQPQHF. CDR3 DNA: TGTGCCAGCATACGGGCAGGGGGGGGTCAGCCCCAGCATTTT.

This chain links TRBV6-4 with TRBJ1-6; no clear D gene. V shed 2 bases and J shed 7 bases, with 12 bases lying between them. The CDR3 runs to 15 residues. Per the germline V gene, CDR1 is MRHNA and CDR2 is SNTAGT. This CDR3 is CASSDGRGGNSPLHF. The DNA for the CDR3 is TGTGCCAGCAGTGACGGCCGGGGAGGAAATTCACCCCTCCACTTT.

This clone came up once. The chain has TRBV5-1 and TRBJ2-1, with 8 bases identical to TRBD2. This CDR3 spans 15 amino acids. Germline loops: CDR1 SGHRS, CDR2 YFSETQ. V trimming: 7 bases; J trimming: 4 bases; junction bases outside the gene matches: 10. The CDR3 protein is CASGPGAGEYNEQFF. The CDR3 region has the DNA TGCGCCAGCGGTCCGGGAGCGGGGGAATACAATGAGCAGTTCTTC.

CDR3: CASSPSGGAYNEQFF. In DNA, the CDR3 is TGTGCCAGCAGCCCTAGCGGGGGGGCCTACAATGAGCAGTTCTTC. The chain couples TRBV13 to TRBJ2-1; 12 bases align to TRBD2. V dropped 5 bases and J dropped 2; count of bases not matched to a gene: 1. The germline V gene encodes CDR1 PRHDT and CDR2 FYEKMQ (reference sequence). CDR3 length: 15 amino acids. Drawing the rest from reference TRBV13 and TRBJ2-1, the complete variable domain is AAGVIQSPRHLIKEKRETATLKCYPIPRHDTVYWYQQGPGQDPQFLISFYEKMQSDKGSIPDRFSAQQFSDYHSELNMSSLELGDSALYFCASSPSGGAYNEQFFGPGTRLTVL.

Points on this clone: Mismatch with germline at one junction end may stem from a read error. The J gene is TRBJ2-7, the V gene TRBV7-7, with a tentative D call TRBD2 (6 bases). Germline values: CDR1 SSHAT, CDR2 FNYEAQ (reference sequence). The CDR3 consists of 15 residues. The CDR3 reads CASSHRGRESYEQYF. In DNA form, the CDR3 reads TGTGCTAGCAGCCACCGGGGACGGGAGTCCTACGAGCAGTACTTC.

V and J are TRBV3-1 (or the pseudogene TRBV3-2) and TRBJ1-2, with 11 bases that match TRBD1. Looked up from germline, CDR1 is LGHDT and CDR2 is YNNKEL (reference sequence). The length of the CDR3 is 15 residues. V gave up 4 bases and J gave up 7 bases; unmatched junction bases: 8. The CDR3 loop reads CASSPNGGTGGGYTF. In nucleotides, the CDR3 is TGTGCCAGCAGCCCCAACGGGGGGACAGGGGGTGGCTACACCTTC.

The chain is built from TRBV18 and TRBJ1-1; D uncertain. CDR3 length: 14 residues. Trimming took off 3 bases at V and 0 bases at J, with 8 bases between the two ends. Germline loops: CDR1 KGHSH, CDR2 LQKENI. The CDR3 nucleotides read TGTGCCAGCTCACCCGGTCATCTGAACACTGAAGCTTTCTTT. It translates to CASSPGHLNTEAFF.

The chain carries TRBV4-1 and TRBJ1-2; 9 positions agree with TRBD1. The CDR3 length is 15 residues. Germline CDR1 reads MGHRA; CDR2 reads YSYEKL. V lost 1 base, J lost 5 bases, and 5 bases stayed unmatched. The DNA for the CDR3 is TGCGCCAGCAGCCAAGCACAGGGGGCGCGGTATGGCTACACCTTC. As protein: CASSQAQGARYGYTF.